Listed here are 29 T cell receptor beta chains from one sample, sequenced in a study of T cells expressing NK-cell markers (TCRdb year 2020). Library preparation was by 5' RACE. The instrument was an Illumina HiSeq 2000. TCRdb reprocessed the reads and assigns one entry to each CDR3 protein sequence, leaving out DNA. Per the sample table, the count is 350,000 to 450,000 distinct CDR3 sequences. Of the sample, about 5.2% falls within the top ten clones. The sequencing sample was made of blood T cells: a sorted CD56 or NKG2C T cell subset, CD4+ or CD8+ T cells, or bulk PBMC T cells (not recorded which). Source of these receptors: a man aged 18 to 70 in good health.

The chain couples TRBV6-5 to TRBJ1-1; with no DNA, the TCRdb D assignment of TRBD1 cannot be verified. The germline V gene has CDR1 MNHEY and CDR2 SVGAGI. This CDR3 has 11 amino acids. CDR3 loop: CASSKDREAFF.

This chain's CDR3 is CASSLGPSGTGQETQYF. The chain joins TRBV7-2 to TRBJ2-5; TCRdb gives TRBD1 as the D gene, but with no DNA this cannot be confirmed. CDR1 and CDR2 (germline): SGHTA, FQGNSA. The CDR3 contains 17 residues.

The chain has TRBV19 and TRBJ1-1. CDR1 is LNHDA and CDR2 is SQIVND in the germline V gene (reference sequence). This CDR3 is built from 13 residues. This CDR3 is CASSITENTEAFF.

The chain couples TRBV2 to TRBJ2-2. CDR1 and CDR2 (germline): SNHLY, FYNNEI. This CDR3 is 12 amino acids long. This chain's CDR3 is CASSKVTGELFF.

The chain is built from TRBV11-2 and TRBJ1-1. In germline, CDR1 is SGHAT, CDR2 FQNNGV. This CDR3 is built from 13 residues. The chain's CDR3 is CASRHNIGTEAFF.

The rearrangement joins TRBV18 to TRBJ2-7. Germline-derived CDR1 and CDR2 are KGHSH and LQKENI. This CDR3 is built from 14 residues. The CDR3 region is CASSPSPGDYEQYF.

The chain links TRBV18 to TRBJ2-2; TCRdb's D call, TRBD1, is unchecked because there is no DNA. Germline-derived CDR1 and CDR2 are KGHSH and LQKENI. This CDR3 is 15 amino acids long. This CDR3 reads CASSLMGQITGELFF.

The chain's CDR3 is CASSLQAGGLADTQYF. The chain is built from TRBV7-9 and TRBJ2-3; the D gene TCRdb calls, TRBD2, cannot be checked with no DNA. The CDR3 is 16 amino acids. The germline CDR1 and CDR2 sequences are SEHNR and FQNEAQ (reference sequence).

The chain couples TRBV7-6 to TRBJ2-7; TCRdb's D gene call, TRBD2, goes unchecked for lack of DNA. Germline loops: CDR1 SGHVS, CDR2 FNYEAQ. The length of the CDR3 is 16 residues. This CDR3 reads CASSTLRKLASYEQYF.

The gene calls are TRBV29-1 and TRBJ2-7; TCRdb returns TRBD1, unconfirmable since there is no DNA. There are 13 residues in the CDR3. Germline values: CDR1 SQVTM, CDR2 ANQGSEA. CDR3 in amino acids: CSAGQGMDYEQYF.

This chain links TRBV4-2 with TRBJ2-3; TCRdb gives TRBD2 as the D gene, but with no DNA this cannot be confirmed. Germline values: CDR1 LGHNA, CDR2 YNFKEQ. The CDR3 is 19 amino acids. This CDR3 is CASSSRGTSGTQGTDTQYF.

V and J are TRBV2 and TRBJ2-7. Germline CDR1 is SNHLY and CDR2 is FYNNEI. The CDR3 runs to 13 residues. CDR3 sequence reads: CASSTRGDVEQYF.

V and J are TRBV12-3 or TRBV12-4 and TRBJ1-5; TCRdb indicates TRBD1, and absent DNA this call remains unverified. The CDR3 runs to 14 residues. The CDR3 sequence is CASSLGGGDQPQHF.

This chain uses TRBV28 with TRBJ1-4; TCRdb's assignment of TRBD1 cannot be checked, as there is no DNA. Germline V gene sequence: CDR1 MDHEN, CDR2 SYDVKM. The CDR3 contains 16 residues. The chain's CDR3 is CASSPKHRATNEKLFF.

This rearrangement joins TRBV15 to TRBJ1-6; TCRdb returns TRBD1, unconfirmable since there is no DNA. Germline V gene data show CDR1 as LNHNV and CDR2 as YYDKDF (reference sequence). The length of the CDR3 is 17 residues. CDR3 region: CATSRVFQDIYNSPLHF.

V is TRBV5-1 and J is TRBJ2-2; TCRdb's D call of TRBD2 is untestable without DNA. From germline, CDR1 is SGHRS and CDR2 YFSETQ. This CDR3 is 18 amino acids long. The CDR3 reads CASSGGLAGLSNTGELFF.

V and J are TRBV7-2 and TRBJ2-1; as DNA is missing, the TRBD1 call by TCRdb cannot be tested. This CDR3 has 15 residues. The germline V gene encodes CDR1 SGHTA and CDR2 FQGNSA. CDR3: CASNFPRTGIREQFF.

The genes are TRBV4-2 and TRBJ1-5. The CDR3 covers 16 residues. The germline CDR1 and CDR2 sequences are LGHNA and YNFKEQ. The CDR3: CASSQDLLERTQPQHF.

The V gene is TRBV7-2, the J gene TRBJ1-2; TCRdb names TRBD1, which stays unverified in the absence of DNA. Germline V CDR1 and CDR2: SGHTA, FQGNSA. There are 16 residues in the CDR3. CDR3 protein: CASSLGVFQGNYGYTF. The variable domain in full, with the rest retrieved from reference TRBV7-2 and TRBJ1-2, is GAGVSQSPSNKVTEKGKDVELRCDPISGHTALYWYRQSLGQGLEFLIYFQGNSAPDKSGLPSDRFSAERTGGSVSTLTIQRTQQEDSAVYLCASSLGVFQGNYGYTFGSGTRLTVV.

The gene calls are TRBV29-1 and TRBJ1-2. This CDR3 contains 13 residues. CDR1 SQVTM and CDR2 ANQGSEA come from the germline V gene. Here the CDR3 reads CSVRREDNYGYTF.

The rearrangement joins TRBV2 to TRBJ2-4; TCRdb designates TRBD2, a call that cannot be tested without DNA. This CDR3 has 12 residues. Germline CDR1 and CDR2: SNHLY and FYNNEI. The CDR3 loop reads CASRLEGHIQYF. Based on the CDR3 plus reference TRBV2 and TRBJ2-4, the full variable domain is EPEVTQTPSHQVTQMGQEVILRCVPISNHLYFYWYRQILGQKVEFLVSFYNNEISEKSEIFDDQFSVERPDGSNFTLKIRSTKLEDSAMYFCASRLEGHIQYFGAGTRLSVL.

V usage is TRBV9 and J usage is TRBJ1-2; without DNA, the TCRdb call of TRBD1 cannot be checked. The V gene's germline CDR1 is SGDLS and CDR2 YYNGEE. This CDR3 is 14 amino acids long. CDR3 loop: CASSAGDRLGGYTF.

The chain recombines TRBV7-9 with TRBJ2-4; TCRdb designates TRBD1, a call that cannot be tested without DNA. The CDR3 is 16 residues long. CDR1 SEHNR and CDR2 FQNEAQ come from the germline V gene (reference sequence). CDR3 in amino acids: CASSLETGGAKNIQYF.

The genes are TRBV29-1 and TRBJ1-2; lacking DNA, the TRBD1 call made by TCRdb goes unchecked. The CDR3 is 13 residues long. Germline lookup yields CDR1 SQVTM and CDR2 ANQGSEA. CDR3 protein: CSARGAGGLGYTF.

The rearrangement joins TRBV7-3 to TRBJ2-5; TCRdb picks TRBD1, but there is no DNA to check that call. Germline loops: CDR1 SGHTA, CDR2 FQGTGA. The CDR3 has 13 residues. This CDR3 reads CASARGDGETQYF.

The chain employs TRBV12-3 or TRBV12-4 and TRBJ2-7. The CDR3 is 11 residues long. The CDR3 protein is CASSLLLEQYF.

The J gene is TRBJ2-5, the V gene TRBV9; lacking DNA, the TRBD1 call made by TCRdb goes unchecked. In germline, CDR1 is SGDLS, CDR2 YYNGEE. The CDR3 totals 14 residues. This chain's CDR3 is CASSGSGGKETQYF.

V gene TRBV7-2 combines with J gene TRBJ2-5; no DNA is available, so the TRBD2 call from TCRdb remains unchecked. The CDR3 totals 16 residues. CDR1 is SGHTA and CDR2 is FQGNSA in the germline V gene. The CDR3 is CASSRAGGGPQETQYF. The full variable domain, its missing parts supplied by reference TRBV7-2 and TRBJ2-5, is GAGVSQSPSNKVTEKGKDVELRCDPISGHTALYWYRQSLGQGLEFLIYFQGNSAPDKSGLPSDRFSAERTGGSVSTLTIQRTQQEDSAVYLCASSRAGGGPQETQYFGPGTRLLVL.

V usage is TRBV12-3 or TRBV12-4 and J usage is TRBJ1-2; TCRdb lists TRBD1, though no DNA is available to test this call. The CDR3 runs 15 residues. The CDR3 spells CASSLKAGALDGYTF.